A single sample gave rise to the 23 T cell receptor beta chains below, sequenced in a study of CD4 and CD8 cells across lung adenocarcinoma regions. Each CDR3 protein gets one entry after TCRdb re-called the PCR reads with MiXCR. The sample lists about 8,500 distinct CDR3 sequences, about 45% occurring once. What was sequenced was CD4+ T cells from the margin of a lung tumor. These receptors were collected from a female donor with lung adenocarcinoma. The CD4 and CD8 labels of this study may be unreliable.

The gene calls are TRBV7-6 and TRBJ2-1, with 7 bases fitting TRBD2. The V gene's germline CDR1 is SGHVS and CDR2 FNYEAQ. Losses at the gene ends were 5 bases for V and 3 bases for J; bases not matched to a gene: 1. This CDR3 has 13 residues. CDR3 sequence reads: CASSGTIYNEQFF. The CDR3 bases are TGTGCCAGCAGCGGGACTATCTACAATGAGCAGTTCTTC.

This clonotype was observed a few times. The chain has TRBV6-1 and TRBJ1-1; 7 nucleotides line up with TRBD1. Unmatched junction bases numbered 12, after V lost 7 bases and J lost 7 bases. The CDR3 spans 14 residues. Looked up from germline, CDR1 is MNHNS and CDR2 is SASEGT. The CDR3 DNA reads as TGTGCCAGCACTCTGGAACAGGGGAGGAGTGAAGCTTTCTTT. Protein: CASTLEQGRSEAFF.

The chain has TRBV6-1 and TRBJ1-2; 7 nucleotides align to TRBD1. This CDR3 contains 14 residues. Trimming cost V 6 bases and J 6 bases; bases outside gene matches: 10. Germline V gives CDR1 MNHNS, CDR2 SASEGT. The CDR3: CASRVRGGPDGYTF. CDR3 bases: TGTGCCAGCAGGGTCAGGGGGGGTCCGGATGGCTACACCTTC.

This clonotype was seen at least ten times. The chain uses TRBV5-1 and TRBJ2-5, with 10 bases that match TRBD2. J was trimmed by 7 bases and V by 5 bases; bases with no gene match: 11. This CDR3 region has 15 residues. Germline V gene sequence: CDR1 SGHRS, CDR2 YFSETQ. CDR3 loop: CASRLRTSGTGTQYF. The CDR3 DNA reads as TGCGCCAGCAGGCTAAGGACTAGCGGTACAGGGACCCAGTACTTC.

This clonotype was seen more than once but under ten times. The rearrangement joins TRBV9 to TRBJ2-7; 11 positions agree with TRBD2. The CDR3 length is 16 residues. With 0 bases clipped from V and 3 bases from J, the junction kept 5 bases outside the gene matches. Looked up from germline, CDR1 is SGDLS and CDR2 is YYNGEE. CDR3 DNA sequence: TGTGCCAGCAGCGTAGCCCTTAGCGGGGGGGTCTACGAGCAGTACTTC. Protein sequence: CASSVALSGGVYEQYF.

Turning to this clonotype: No conserved phenylalanine or tryptophan ends this CDR3, so it is likely a read error. It is unclear where the CDR3 begins or ends on the DNA, so no DNA is shown, and the CDR3 is as TCRdb lists it. V is TRBV6-5 and J is TRBJ2-3; the table's D call, TRBD1, was not checked against the DNA. From germline, CDR1 is MNHEY and CDR2 SVGAGI. Including both end residues, the CDR3 is 17 amino acids long. The CDR3 region is CASSYSYVVGGEQYFGP.

The chain uses TRBV24-1 and TRBJ2-1; 8 nucleotides match TRBD1. The assigned J gene may be wrong: the sequence end matches TRBJ2-7 better. CDR3 length: 15 amino acids. Germline-derived CDR1 and CDR2 are KGHDR and SFDVKD. The CDR3 here is CATSDPDRGYYEQYF. The CDR3 DNA is TGTGCCACCAGTGACCCCGACAGGGGATACTACGAGCAGTACTTC.

The chain links TRBV6-1 to TRBJ2-1; 10 bases line up with TRBD2. The CDR3 covers 14 residues. Germline lookup yields CDR1 MNHNS and CDR2 SASEGT. V was pared by 8 bases and J by 13 bases, with 14 bases of the junction left unmatched. The CDR3 spells CASRRGSSGSIQFF. The CDR3 nucleotides are TGTGCCAGCCGGAGAGGGTCTAGCGGGAGTATACAGTTCTTC.

A few counts support this clonotype. This rearrangement joins TRBV6-4 to TRBJ2-2; 7 bases align to TRBD2. Germline V gives CDR1 MRHNA, CDR2 SNTAGT. The CDR3 is made up of 15 amino acids. Trimming at V came to 4 bases and at J to 5 bases, leaving 7 bases not matched to a gene. CDR3 coding DNA: TGTGCCAGCAGTGTCGGAGCGGGAACTACCGGGGAGCTGTTTTTT. This encodes CASSVGAGTTGELFF.

This chain connects TRBV12-3 or TRBV12-4 to TRBJ2-1; D is perhaps TRBD1 or TRBD2 (5 bases each). CDR3 size: 12 residues. V gave up 4 bases and J gave up 6 bases, with 7 bases separating them. CDR3 bases: TGTGCCAGCAGTTCAGGGAGCAATGAGCAGTTCTTC. Its translation is CASSSGSNEQFF.

This clonotype showed up just once. The chain joins TRBV12-3 or TRBV12-4 to TRBJ2-1; D might be TRBD2 (7 bases). The length of the CDR3 is 18 residues. Trimming shortened V by 3 bases and J by 6 bases, and 24 bases separated the two germline ends. The CDR3 reads CASSFRWGGGSFLNEQFF. The CDR3 coding sequence is TGTGCCAGCAGTTTTAGGTGGGGGGGCGGGAGTTTCCTCAATGAGCAGTTCTTC.

The J gene is TRBJ1-3, the V gene TRBV12-5, with 7 bases aligning to TRBD1. The CDR3 runs 14 residues. Germline loops: CDR1 LGHNT, CDR2 FRNRAP. V shed 6 bases and J 2 bases; nucleotides not matched to a gene: 4. DNA of the CDR3: TGTGCTAGTGGACAGGGGACGCCTGGAAACACCATATATTTT. The encoded protein is CASGQGTPGNTIYF.

The rearrangement uses TRBV11-3 and TRBJ1-1; TRBD1 agrees at 8 bases. This CDR3 is built from 17 residues. Germline values: CDR1 SGHNT, CDR2 YENEEA. Losses at the gene ends were 5 bases for V and 11 bases for J; bases not matched to a gene: 22. CDR3 DNA sequence: TGTGCCAGCAGCCTTCCCACCCCGGGGACAGGCCACCGGCGGGCTTTCTTT. Translation gives CASSLPTPGTGHRRAFF.

This clonotype came up a few times. The chain is built from TRBV27 and TRBJ2-3; D uncertain. The ends were cut back, 6 bases at V and 6 bases at J, with 16 bases in the middle. Germline lookup yields CDR1 MNHEY and CDR2 SMNVEV (reference sequence). The CDR3 runs 14 residues. CDR3 residues: CASRPSISIDTQYF. In DNA, the CDR3 is TGTGCCAGCAGACCCAGTATCAGTATTGATACGCAGTATTTT.

This chain connects TRBV5-1 to TRBJ2-3; D remains unclear. Germline V gene lookup returns CDR1 SGHRS and CDR2 YFSETQ. The CDR3 spans 14 residues. Trimming pared 7 bases from V and 0 bases from J, leaving 12 bases between. The CDR3 here is CASRRVASTDTQYF. In nucleotides, the CDR3 is TGCGCCAGCCGAAGGGTCGCTAGCACAGATACGCAGTATTTT.

This clonotype is termed medium-sized. The chain couples TRBV11-3 to TRBJ2-5; no reliable D call. V was cut by 2 bases and J by 3 bases, with 13 bases left in between. Germline CDR1 and CDR2: SGHNT and YENEEA. The CDR3 sequence is 15 residues long. This chain's CDR3 is CASSLSQIPEETQYF. CDR3 nucleotide sequence: TGTGCCAGCAGCTTAAGCCAGATTCCGGAAGAGACCCAGTACTTC. The complete variable domain, with remaining parts taken from reference TRBV11-3 and TRBJ2-5, reads EAGVVQSPRYKIIEKKQPVAFWCNPISGHNTLYWYLQNLGQGPELLIRYENEEAVDDSQLPKDRFSAERLKGVDSTLKIQPAELGDSAVYLCASSLSQIPEETQYFGPGTRLLVL.

V usage is TRBV15 and J usage is TRBJ1-2, with D uncertain. V dropped 0 bases and J dropped 7 bases, with 12 bases sitting between them. There are 14 residues in the CDR3. Germline assignment: CDR1 LNHNV and CDR2 YYDKDF (reference sequence). The chain's CDR3 is CATSREQTTLGYTF. CDR3 bases: TGTGCCACCAGCAGAGAACAGACCACCCTTGGCTACACCTTC.

Remarks on this clonotype: One junction end does not reproduce the germline sequence, and a read error may be involved. V and J are TRBV6-1 and TRBJ2-2, with 7 bases that match TRBD2. The CDR3 is made up of 16 amino acids. Germline values: CDR1 MNHNS, CDR2 SASEGT. The CDR3 protein is CASRCLAEVSTGEQFF. In DNA, the CDR3 is TGTGCCAGCAGGTGCCTAGCGGAGGTGAGCACCGGGGAGCAGTTTTTT.

Regarding this clonotype: Mismatch with germline at one junction end may stem from a read error. The chain is built from TRBV6-1 and TRBJ2-6, with unresolved D. The germline V gene has CDR1 MNHNS and CDR2 SASEGT. The CDR3 has 15 residues. CDR3: CASSVAPPCSYVQNF. The CDR3 region has the DNA TGTGCCAGCAGTGTTGCGCCTCCGTGCTCCTACGTCCAGAACTTC.

This clonotype has just one count. At one end the junction does not follow the germline gene, possibly because of a read error. V gene TRBV6-1 combines with J gene TRBJ2-1; 9 bases are shared with TRBD2. Matching the DNA end better, TRBJ2-5 makes the J call doubtful. CDR3 length: 16 residues. Germline CDR1 and CDR2: MNHNS and SASEGT. The DNA for the CDR3 is TGTGCCAGCGCGGGGGGGGGGGGCTTGGACAAAGAGATCCAGTACTTC. It translates to CASAGGGGLDKEIQYF.

Concerning this clonotype: Its ends do not fully match the called genes, so a read error is possible. This sequence joins TRBV27 and TRBJ2-4; tentatively, D is TRBD1 or TRBD2 (5 bases each). Germline-derived CDR1 and CDR2 are MNHEY and SMNVEV (reference sequence). The CDR3 consists of 16 residues. The CDR3 reads CASRFKGTGVKDIQYF. CDR3 nucleotide sequence: TGTGCCAGCCGATTTAAGGGGACGGGCGTCAAAGACATTCAGTACTTC.

In this sample, this clonotype turned up many times. V is TRBV7-9 and J is TRBJ2-1; 12 nucleotides line up with TRBD2. CDR1 is SEHNR and CDR2 is FQNEAQ in the germline V gene (reference sequence). The CDR3 loop spans 14 amino acids. Losses at the gene ends were 5 bases for V and 6 bases for J; bases not matched to a gene: 2. CDR3 DNA sequence: TGTGCCAGCAGCGAGACTAGCGGGGGCAATGAGCAGTTCTTC. It is translated as CASSETSGGNEQFF.

The chain combines TRBV14 with TRBJ2-1; D is possibly TRBD2 (6 bases). V shed 4 bases and J shed 4 bases, with 17 bases lying between them. The CDR3 is 16 amino acids. The germline CDR1 and CDR2 sequences are SGHDN and FVKESK. CDR3 sequence (DNA): TGTGCCAGCAGCCCCCCGGGGGATAGCAGTTACAATGAGCAGTTCTTC. Protein sequence: CASSPPGDSSYNEQFF.